These T cell receptor beta chains were read from a single sample in a study of response to subunit inactivated influenza vaccine. One entry per CDR3 protein results from TCRdb running MiXCR on the RT-PCR reads. The sample has around 500,000 distinct CDR3 sequences; approximately 9.9% are singletons. The source was PBMCs from blood, collected more than 35 days after vaccination. The source is a man aged 45-65 years who received an inactivated influenza vaccine. CDR3s include the opening cysteine and the closing phenylalanine or tryptophan. D genes are given only for firm matches. Size tells how often a clone was seen (once, few, many) or the class of an expanded clone, and some rows leave it out.

cdr3_aa: CASSLALGGQPYNEQFF
cdr3_nt: TGTGCCAGCAGCTTAGCGCTTGGGGGGCAACCCTACAATGAGCAGTTCTTC
j_call: TRBJ2-1
d_call: .
v_call: TRBV7-9
clone_size: few

cdr3_aa: CASSLWLAGQGLEQYF
cdr3_nt: TGTGCCAGCAGTTTATGGTTGGCCGGGCAGGGCCTCGAGCAGTACTTC
j_call: TRBJ2-7
d_call: .
v_call: TRBV28
clone_size: few

cdr3_aa: CAISPERSYEQYF
cdr3_nt: TGTGCCATCTCCCCTGAGAGGTCGTACGAGCAGTACTTC
j_call: TRBJ2-7
d_call: .
v_call: TRBV10-3
clone_size: few

cdr3_aa: CSVEWGGHDGDTQYF
cdr3_nt: TGCAGCGTTGAATGGGGGGGCCACGACGGGGATACGCAGTATTTT
j_call: TRBJ2-3
d_call: .
v_call: TRBV29-1
clone_size: many

cdr3_aa: CASSPSPGGGVPYEQYF
cdr3_nt: TGTGCCAGCAGTCCCTCCCCCGGGGGGGGTGTCCCCTACGAGCAGTACTTC
j_call: TRBJ2-7
d_call: TRBD2
v_call: TRBV28
clone_size: few

cdr3_aa: CASSQSNAPGTQYF
cdr3_nt: TGTGCCAGCAGCCAATCCAACGCCCCAGGGACCCAGTACTTC
j_call: TRBJ2-5
d_call: .
v_call: TRBV14
clone_size: few

cdr3_aa: CSARASGYNEQFF
cdr3_nt: TGCAGTGCTAGAGCTAGCGGTTACAATGAGCAGTTCTTC
j_call: TRBJ2-1
d_call: TRBD2
v_call: TRBV20-1
clone_size: few

cdr3_aa: CASRPPGSQPGTQYF
cdr3_nt: TGTGCCAGCAGACCGCCGGGATCCCAACCAGGGACCCAGTACTTC
j_call: TRBJ2-5
d_call: .
v_call: TRBV7-9
clone_size: .

cdr3_aa: CASSQAVIGADTQYF
cdr3_nt: TGTGCCAGCAGCCAGGCAGTAATAGGCGCAGATACGCAGTATTTT
j_call: TRBJ2-3
d_call: .
v_call: TRBV3-1
clone_size: .

cdr3_aa: CASSFLWTGANVLTF
cdr3_nt: TGTGCCAGCAGCTTCCTTTGGACCGGGGCCAACGTCCTGACTTTC
j_call: TRBJ2-6
d_call: .
v_call: TRBV11-2
clone_size: few

cdr3_aa: CASSVGGVEQYF
cdr3_nt: TGTGCCAGCAGTGTTGGAGGCGTGGAGCAGTACTTC
j_call: TRBJ2-7
d_call: .
v_call: TRBV2
clone_size: .

cdr3_aa: CASSRGRGSYNEQFF
cdr3_nt: TGTGCCAGCAGCAGGGGCAGGGGCTCCTACAATGAGCAGTTCTTC
j_call: TRBJ2-1
d_call: .
v_call: TRBV27
clone_size: few

cdr3_aa: CASSQDGTESNYGYTF
cdr3_nt: TGTGCCAGCAGCCAAGATGGGACAGAGTCCAATTATGGCTACACCTTC
j_call: TRBJ1-2
d_call: TRBD1
v_call: TRBV4-2
clone_size: .

cdr3_aa: CASTGAGEQFF
cdr3_nt: TGTGCCAGCACCGGGGCGGGTGAGCAGTTCTTC
j_call: TRBJ2-1
d_call: .
v_call: TRBV6-5
clone_size: many

cdr3_aa: CASSNGTGWKGNIQYF
cdr3_nt: TGTGCCAGCAGCAACGGGACAGGTTGGAAAGGCAACATTCAGTACTTC
j_call: TRBJ2-4
d_call: .
v_call: TRBV21-1
clone_size: .

cdr3_aa: CASSFGQVRAFF
cdr3_nt: TGTGCCAGCAGTTTCGGACAGGTCCGCGCTTTCTTT
j_call: TRBJ1-1
d_call: TRBD1
v_call: TRBV6-2/TRBV6-3
clone_size: few

cdr3_aa: CSAPNEREGTYEQYF
cdr3_nt: TGCAGTGCTCCCAACGAGCGGGAGGGAACCTACGAGCAGTACTTC
j_call: TRBJ2-7
d_call: TRBD2
v_call: TRBV20-1
clone_size: .

cdr3_aa: CSASPPLGTDTQYF
cdr3_nt: TGCAGTGCTAGCCCCCCTCTAGGCACAGATACGCAGTATTTT
j_call: TRBJ2-3
d_call: .
v_call: TRBV20-1
clone_size: .

cdr3_aa: CASSQEYEQYF
cdr3_nt: TGTGCCAGCAGCCAAGAGTACGAGCAGTACTTC
j_call: TRBJ2-7
d_call: .
v_call: TRBV3-1
clone_size: .

cdr3_aa: CASRLGTGSRSDTQYF
cdr3_nt: TGTGCAAGTCGCTTGGGGACAGGGTCCCGTTCAGATACGCAGTATTTT
j_call: TRBJ2-3
d_call: .
v_call: TRBV12-2
clone_size: .

cdr3_aa: CSARDRGTGGYEQYF
cdr3_nt: TGCAGTGCTAGAGATAGGGGGACAGGAGGATACGAGCAGTACTTC
j_call: TRBJ2-7
d_call: TRBD1
v_call: TRBV20-1
clone_size: .

cdr3_aa: CASSLEAGNGNTIYF
cdr3_nt: TGCGCCAGCAGCTTGGAAGCGGGGAACGGAAACACCATATATTTT
j_call: TRBJ1-3
d_call: .
v_call: TRBV5-1
clone_size: few

cdr3_aa: CASSFSFSGGISTDTQYF
cdr3_nt: TGCGCCAGCAGCTTTTCTTTCAGCGGGGGGATAAGCACAGATACGCAGTATTTT
j_call: TRBJ2-3
d_call: TRBD2
v_call: TRBV5-1
clone_size: .

cdr3_aa: CASSHGTGGAGANVLTF
cdr3_nt: TGCGCCAGCAGCCATGGGACAGGTGGGGCTGGGGCCAACGTCCTGACTTTC
j_call: TRBJ2-6
d_call: TRBD1
v_call: TRBV5-1
clone_size: few

cdr3_aa: CASSLRWQSDTQYF
cdr3_nt: TGTGCCAGCAGTTTAAGGTGGCAGTCAGATACGCAGTATTTT
j_call: TRBJ2-3
d_call: .
v_call: TRBV28
clone_size: few

cdr3_aa: CASSFLTGQLEETQYF
cdr3_nt: TGTGCCAGCAGTTTCCTCACGGGACAGCTAGAAGAGACCCAGTACTTC
j_call: TRBJ2-5
d_call: TRBD1
v_call: TRBV28
clone_size: few

cdr3_aa: CASTLYLGAQTGELFF
cdr3_nt: TGTGCCAGCACGCTGTATCTGGGGGCGCAAACCGGGGAGCTGTTTTTT
j_call: TRBJ2-2
d_call: .
v_call: TRBV6-2/TRBV6-3
clone_size: .

cdr3_aa: CASSPRTGPYRGEQYF
cdr3_nt: TGTGCCAGCAGCCCGAGAACGGGCCCTTACCGGGGGGAGCAGTACTTC
j_call: TRBJ2-7
d_call: .
v_call: TRBV28
clone_size: .

cdr3_aa: CASSLEGTGEETQYF
cdr3_nt: TGCGCCAGCAGCTTGGAAGGGACAGGGGAAGAGACCCAGTACTTC
j_call: TRBJ2-5
d_call: TRBD1
v_call: TRBV5-1
clone_size: many